This entry lists 2 T cell receptor beta chains sequenced from one sample in a study of technical replicates of blood from a handful of donors. Clones were sequenced by immunoSEQ multiplex PCR, and TCRdb holds only the in-frame ones, with some missing. The table records tens of thousands of clones, approximately 90% of them present only once. The sequenced sample consisted of T cells isolated from PBMCs. The receptors shown here come from a human donor in good health.

The chain recombines TRBV19 with TRBJ1-2; D might be TRBD1 (6 bases). The CDR3 consists of 14 residues. Germline CDR1 is LNHDA and CDR2 is SQIVND (reference sequence). Trimming took 7 bases from V and 3 from J, leaving 15 bases between them. The CDR3, as DNA: TGTGCCAGTACCAGGATCAGGGGTGACTATGGCTACACCTTC. Protein sequence: CASTRIRGDYGYTF.

This chain uses TRBV7-9 with TRBJ2-2; 9 bases are a match to TRBD2. In germline, CDR1 is SEHNR, CDR2 FQNEAQ (reference sequence). The CDR3 loop spans 15 amino acids. V lost 8 bases to trimming and J lost 6 bases; unmatched junction nucleotides: 10. The CDR3 DNA is TGTGCCAGCGGCGCTAGCGGGACATCGGCCGGGGAGCTGTTTTTT. This codes for CASGASGTSAGELFF.